A single sample is the source of the 23 T cell receptor beta chains below, sequenced in a study of blood T cells in healthy people across ages. Alongside a J-beta primer mix, a sample-barcoded 5' primer served in a second PCR lasting about 7 to 12 cycles. MiXCR, applied by TCRdb to the 5' RACE reads, yields one record per CDR3 protein. The sample has about 1,500,000 distinct CDR3 sequences, roughly 40% seen once; the top ten hold 6.5% to 10%. The sequencing input was blood. The origin of the receptors is a woman between 18 and 29 years old in good health.

With regard to this clonotype: Just one base apart from a much larger clone, this may be a read error. DNA of the CDR3: TGTGCCATCAGTGAGGTTGGGACAGTCCAAGAGACCCAGTACTTC. Translation: CAISEVGTVQETQYF. The J gene is TRBJ2-5, the V gene TRBV10-3, with 7 bases fitting TRBD1. Losses at the gene ends were 2 bases for V and 1 base for J; bases not matched to a gene: 4. This CDR3 has 15 amino acids. Germline CDR1 reads ENHRY; CDR2 reads SYGVKD.

This clonotype was recorded a few times. This sequence joins TRBV20-1 and TRBJ2-1; D uncertain. The V end lost 3 bases, the J end lost 3 bases, and 12 bases lay between the germline ends. In germline, CDR1 is DFQATT, CDR2 SNEGSKA (reference sequence). This CDR3 comprises 14 residues. For the CDR3, the DNA is TGCAGTGCTAGGCCCACCTCTTACTACAATGAGCAGTTCTTC. The encoded protein is CSARPTSYYNEQFF.

The chain is built from TRBV27 and TRBJ1-6; D is perhaps TRBD1 (6 bases). Germline V lookup: CDR1 MNHEY, CDR2 SMNVEV (reference sequence). The V gene lost 6 bases and the J gene lost 9 bases, with 21 bases spanning the gap. CDR3 length: 16 amino acids. The CDR3 nucleotides are TGTGCCAGCAGCCTTACCGGTCAGGCAGGGGCTTCACCCCTCCACTTT. Translated, it gives CASSLTGQAGASPLHF.

The rearrangement joins TRBV10-1 to TRBJ2-3; 9 bases agree with TRBD2. The CDR3 is 15 amino acids. Trimming removed 0 bases from V and 4 bases from J; junction bases left unmatched: 2. Germline values: CDR1 WNHNN, CDR2 SYGVQD (reference sequence). CDR3 in DNA: TGCGCCAGCAGTGAGTCTAGCGGGAGCTCAGATACGCAGTATTTT. Translation: CASSESSGSSDTQYF.

This sequence joins TRBV20-1 and TRBJ2-3; TRBD2 might be the D (5 bases). This CDR3 comprises 15 residues. The V end was cut by 6 bases, the J end by 2 bases, with 18 bases between. Germline loops: CDR1 DFQATT, CDR2 SNEGSKA (reference sequence). CDR3 sequence reads: CSALDRSGYTDTQYF. The CDR3 DNA reads as TGCAGTGCCCTGGATAGGAGCGGTTACACAGATACGCAGTATTTT.

The chain links TRBV12-5 to TRBJ2-3; TRBD1 matches 8 bases. V lost 6 bases and J lost 2; bases outside the gene matches: 16. Germline lookup yields CDR1 LGHNT and CDR2 FRNRAP. The CDR3 runs 18 residues. The CDR3: CASGRFLPGDRPTDTQYF. The CDR3 nucleotides are TGTGCTAGTGGGCGATTTCTGCCGGGGGACAGGCCCACAGATACGCAGTATTTT.

V usage is TRBV9 and J usage is TRBJ1-4, with TRBD1 matching over 10 bases. The germline CDR1 and CDR2 sequences are SGDLS and YYNGEE. V lost 0 bases to trimming and J lost 4 bases; unmatched junction nucleotides: 6. The CDR3 sequence is 17 residues long. This CDR3 reads CASSVDGTGVINEKLFF. CDR3 coding DNA: TGTGCCAGCAGCGTAGACGGGACAGGGGTTATTAATGAAAAACTGTTTTTT.

This chain uses TRBV25-1 with TRBJ2-2; 8 positions agree with TRBD1. The trim removed 7 bases at V and 5 bases at J, leaving 9 bases unmatched. Per germline, CDR1 MGHDK and CDR2 SYGVNS. The CDR3 is 15 residues long. Here the CDR3 reads CASKDRGALTGELFF. As DNA, the CDR3 is TGTGCCAGCAAAGACAGGGGCGCGTTGACCGGGGAGCTGTTTTTT.

The chain has TRBV2 and TRBJ2-1; the D call may be TRBD1 or TRBD2 (6 bases each). Germline V lookup: CDR1 SNHLY, CDR2 FYNNEI. The CDR3 sequence is 12 residues long. V was trimmed by 7 bases and J by 7 bases, leaving 11 bases between them. CDR3 sequence: CASTGDTNEQFF. The CDR3 DNA reads as TGTGCCAGCACGGGGGACACGAATGAGCAGTTCTTC.

The chain couples TRBV20-1 to TRBJ2-2, with 8 bases identical to TRBD2. The J segment lost 4 bases and the V segment lost 3 bases, leaving 7 bases of the junction unmatched. The CDR3 extends over 15 amino acids. Germline V lookup: CDR1 DFQATT, CDR2 SNEGSKA (reference sequence). CDR3 DNA sequence: TGCAGTGCTAGTCGGTTCCGGGGGGGCACCGGGGAGCTGTTTTTT. Translating gives CSASRFRGGTGELFF.

The rearrangement links TRBV29-1 to TRBJ2-1, with 9 bases aligning to TRBD2. The ends lost 3 bases at V and 0 bases at J; junction bases unmatched: 6. CDR1 is SQVTM, CDR2 ANQGSEA, per germline. The CDR3 contains 16 residues. CDR3 sequence: CSVDGTSRPSYNEQFF. The DNA for the CDR3 is TGCAGCGTTGACGGGACTAGCCGACCCTCCTACAATGAGCAGTTCTTC.

This chain connects TRBV4-1 to TRBJ1-5, with 10 bases matching TRBD1. Germline loops: CDR1 MGHRA, CDR2 YSYEKL. The CDR3 sequence is 17 residues long. V lost 3 bases and J lost 2; bases outside the gene matches: 7. The CDR3 protein is CASSHTGQGGRNQPQHF. The DNA of the CDR3 is TGCGCCAGCAGCCACACAGGACAGGGGGGTCGCAATCAGCCCCAGCATTTT.

On this clonotype itself: A junction boundary mismatches the germline segment, possibly from a read error. This chain uses TRBV2 with TRBJ2-5; D might be TRBD2 (6 bases). Germline V gene data show CDR1 as SNHLY and CDR2 as FYNNEI. The CDR3 covers 14 residues. The CDR3 DNA reads TGTGCAAGCAGTGAATCCAGACTAGTCAGTGAGCAGTACTTC. Amino acid sequence: CASSESRLVSEQYF.

V and J are TRBV5-5 and TRBJ2-7; D ambiguous. The J call may be faulty, since TRBJ2-5 better matches the DNA end. The CDR3 totals 15 residues. CDR1 is SGHKS and CDR2 is YYEKEE in the germline V gene (reference sequence). Written as DNA, the CDR3 is TGTGCCAGCAGCTTCGACCGGGTCCCTGGTGAGACCCAGTACTTC. It translates to CASSFDRVPGETQYF.

This clonotype occurred a few times. This chain links TRBV10-3 with TRBJ1-5; maybe TRBD1 (5 bases). V was clipped by 4 bases and J by 3 bases, with 16 bases between them. Per the germline V gene, CDR1 is ENHRY and CDR2 is SYGVKD. This CDR3 is built from 16 residues. The CDR3 protein is CAISGGSGGFNQPQHF. The CDR3 DNA follows: TGTGCCATCAGTGGGGGCTCCGGGGGGTTCAATCAGCCCCAGCATTTT.

This clonotype was seen more than once but under ten times. The chain couples TRBV2 to TRBJ1-2; D remains unclear. The CDR3 extends over 14 amino acids. Germline V lookup: CDR1 SNHLY, CDR2 FYNNEI. Trimming pared 1 base from V and 4 bases from J, leaving 10 bases between. CDR3 sequence reads: CASSEEAALYGYTF. CDR3 nucleotides: TGTGCCAGCAGTGAAGAGGCGGCTCTCTATGGCTACACCTTC. Based on the CDR3 plus reference TRBV2 and TRBJ1-2, the full variable domain is EPEVTQTPSHQVTQMGQEVILRCVPISNHLYFYWYRQILGQKVEFLVSFYNNEISEKSEIFDDQFSVERPDGSNFTLKIRSTKLEDSAMYFCASSEEAALYGYTFGSGTRLTVV.

The rearrangement links TRBV24-1 to TRBJ2-1, with 8 bases lining up with TRBD2. Trimming removed 7 bases from V and 2 bases from J; junction bases left unmatched: 9. The CDR3 runs 16 residues. The germline gives CDR1 KGHDR, CDR2 SFDVKD. CDR3 loop: CATRTNSGTPYNEQFF. The CDR3 DNA reads as TGTGCCACCAGAACAAATAGCGGGACACCCTACAATGAGCAGTTCTTC.

This clonotype was detected only once. The V and J genes are TRBV24-1 and TRBJ2-2; the match to TRBD1 covers 12 bases. The germline V gene has CDR1 KGHDR and CDR2 SFDVKD. Germline trimming cut 7 bases from V and 0 bases from J; bases unmatched to any gene: 11. The CDR3 has 19 residues. This chain's CDR3 is CATRESGTGGAPNTGELFF. The CDR3 nucleotides are TGTGCCACCAGAGAGTCCGGGACAGGGGGCGCCCCGAACACCGGGGAGCTGTTTTTT.

The gene calls are TRBV6-5 and TRBJ1-1; D unclear. There are 12 residues in the CDR3. Germline loops: CDR1 MNHEY, CDR2 SVGAGI. Trimming removed 1 base at V and 8 bases at J, with 8 bases between. The CDR3: CASSYLGYEAFF. The CDR3 nucleotides read TGTGCCAGCAGTTACTTGGGGTACGAAGCTTTCTTT.

The chain recombines TRBV10-3 with TRBJ2-3; a possible D gene is TRBD2 (6 bases). CDR3 length equals 14 residues. CDR1 ENHRY and CDR2 SYGVKD come from the germline V gene. V lost 1 base and J 3 bases, leaving 8 bases between the germline ends. CDR3 coding DNA: TGTGCCATCAGTGAGTTACTAGCTACAGATACGCAGTATTTT. Amino acids: CAISELLATDTQYF.

This clonotype has a handful of counts. V gene TRBV11-2 combines with J gene TRBJ2-4; 7 bases fit TRBD2. CDR1 is SGHAT, CDR2 FQNNGV, per germline. CDR3 length: 15 amino acids. Germline trimming cut 3 bases from V and 1 base from J; bases unmatched to any gene: 3. CDR3 coding DNA: TGTGCCAGCAGCTTGGGGCGGGGGGCCAAAAACATTCAGTACTTC. Amino acids: CASSLGRGAKNIQYF. Combining the CDR3 with reference TRBV11-2 and TRBJ2-4 gives the whole variable domain EAGVAQSPRYKIIEKRQSVAFWCNPISGHATLYWYQQILGQGPKLLIQFQNNGVVDDSQLPKDRFSAERLKGVDSTLKIQPAKLEDSAVYLCASSLGRGAKNIQYFGAGTRLSVL.

The rearrangement links TRBV5-6 to TRBJ2-5; the match to TRBD2 covers 9 bases. Germline V gene sequence: CDR1 SGHDT, CDR2 YYEEEE. The CDR3 contains 17 residues. With 0 bases clipped from V and 3 bases from J, the junction kept 9 bases outside the gene matches. In DNA form, the CDR3 reads TGTGCCAGCAGCTTGGGCCTTAGCGGGAGCGGGGAAGAGACCCAGTACTTC. It codes for CASSLGLSGSGEETQYF.

On this clonotype itself: Possible read error: a much larger clone is one base away. This chain joins TRBV4-1 and TRBJ2-7; D is unclear. Germline-derived CDR1 and CDR2 are MGHRA and YSYEKL. This CDR3 spans 13 amino acids. The CDR3 protein is CASSQADTYEQHF. In DNA form, the CDR3 reads TGCGCCAGCAGCCAGGCAGACACCTACGAGCAGCACTTC.